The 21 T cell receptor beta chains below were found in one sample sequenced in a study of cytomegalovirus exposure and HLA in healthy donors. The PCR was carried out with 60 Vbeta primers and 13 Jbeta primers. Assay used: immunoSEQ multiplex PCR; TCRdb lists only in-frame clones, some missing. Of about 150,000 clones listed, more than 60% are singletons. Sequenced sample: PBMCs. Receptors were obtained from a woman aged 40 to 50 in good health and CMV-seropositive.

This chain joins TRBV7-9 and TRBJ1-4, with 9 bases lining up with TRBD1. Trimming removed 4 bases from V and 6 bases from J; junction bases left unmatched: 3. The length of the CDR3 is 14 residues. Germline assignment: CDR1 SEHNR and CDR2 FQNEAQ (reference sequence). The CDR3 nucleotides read TGTGCCAGCAGCTACAGGGGGCTAGATGAAAAACTGTTTTTT. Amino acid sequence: CASSYRGLDEKLFF. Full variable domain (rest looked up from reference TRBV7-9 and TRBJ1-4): DTGVSQNPRHKITKRGQNVTFRCDPISEHNRLYWYRQTLGQGPEFLTYFQNEAQLEKSRLLSDRFSAERPKGSFSTLEIQRTEQGDSAMYLCASSYRGLDEKLFFGSGTQLSVL.

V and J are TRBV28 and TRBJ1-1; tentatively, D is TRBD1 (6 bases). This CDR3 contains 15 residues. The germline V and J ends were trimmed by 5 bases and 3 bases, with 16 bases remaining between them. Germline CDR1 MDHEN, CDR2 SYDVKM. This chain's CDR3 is CASSQGGGIHTEAFF. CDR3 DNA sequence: TGTGCCAGCAGTCAGGGTGGGGGCATCCACACTGAAGCTTTCTTT.

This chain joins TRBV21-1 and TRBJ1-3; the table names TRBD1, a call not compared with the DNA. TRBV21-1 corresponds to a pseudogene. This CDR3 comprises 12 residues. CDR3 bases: TGTGCCAGCAGCCGACAGGGAAACACCATATATTTT. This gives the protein CASSRQGNTIYF.

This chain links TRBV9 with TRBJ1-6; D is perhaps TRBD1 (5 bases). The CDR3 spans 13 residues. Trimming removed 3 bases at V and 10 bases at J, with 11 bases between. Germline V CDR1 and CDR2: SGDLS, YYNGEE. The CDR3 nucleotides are TGTGCCAGCAGCGAGGAGGGGTCATCACCCCTCCACTTT. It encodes CASSEEGSSPLHF.

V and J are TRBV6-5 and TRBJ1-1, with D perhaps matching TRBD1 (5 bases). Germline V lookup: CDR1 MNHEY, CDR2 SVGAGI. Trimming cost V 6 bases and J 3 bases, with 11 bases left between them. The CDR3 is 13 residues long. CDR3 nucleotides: TGTGCCAGCAGAGGGGCAGGGCACACTGAAGCTTTCTTT. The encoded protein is CASRGAGHTEAFF.

The CDR3 nucleotides are TGTGCCTGGAGTCTTCGGACGGGGGAAGCTTTCTTT. Translated, it gives CAWSLRTGEAFF. This chain joins TRBV30 and TRBJ1-1; D remains unclear. V lost 2 bases to trimming and J lost 8 bases, with 12 bases between them. Per the germline V gene, CDR1 is GTSNPN and CDR2 is SVGIG (reference sequence). The CDR3 has 12 residues.

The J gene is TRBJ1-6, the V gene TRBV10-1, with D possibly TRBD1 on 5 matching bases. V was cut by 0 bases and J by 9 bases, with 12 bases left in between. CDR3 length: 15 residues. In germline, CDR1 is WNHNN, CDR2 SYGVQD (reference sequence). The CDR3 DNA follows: TGCGCCAGCAGTGAGTCGAGGGGAGGTGGTTCACCCCTCCACTTT. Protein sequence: CASSESRGGGSPLHF.

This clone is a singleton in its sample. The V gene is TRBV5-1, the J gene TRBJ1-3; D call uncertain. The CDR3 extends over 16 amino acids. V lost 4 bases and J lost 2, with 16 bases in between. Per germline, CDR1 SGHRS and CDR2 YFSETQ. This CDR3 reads CASSQELTDAGNTIYF. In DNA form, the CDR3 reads TGCGCCAGCAGCCAGGAACTCACAGATGCTGGAAACACCATATATTTT.

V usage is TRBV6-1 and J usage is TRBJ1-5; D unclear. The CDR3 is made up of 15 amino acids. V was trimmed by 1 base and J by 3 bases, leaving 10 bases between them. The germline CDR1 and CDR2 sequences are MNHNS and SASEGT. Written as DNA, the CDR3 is TGTGCCAGCAGTGAAGTAGCCGGTTACAATCAGCCCCAGCATTTT. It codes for CASSEVAGYNQPQHF.

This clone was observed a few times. The CDR3 sequence: CASRTGLSGANVLTF. In DNA form, the CDR3 reads TGTGCCAGCAGGACAGGGCTCTCTGGGGCCAACGTCCTGACTTTC. The gene calls are TRBV2 and TRBJ2-6, with 7 bases lining up with TRBD1. V lost 6 bases, J lost 0 bases, and 2 bases stayed unmatched. The CDR3 has 15 amino acids. Germline V gives CDR1 SNHLY, CDR2 FYNNEI.

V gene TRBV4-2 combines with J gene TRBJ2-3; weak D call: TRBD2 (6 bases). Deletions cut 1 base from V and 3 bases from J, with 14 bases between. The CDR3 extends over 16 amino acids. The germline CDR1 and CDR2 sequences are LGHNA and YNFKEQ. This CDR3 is CASSQVGGGATDTQYF. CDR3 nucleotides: TGTGCCAGCAGCCAAGTTGGAGGCGGGGCAACAGATACGCAGTATTTT.

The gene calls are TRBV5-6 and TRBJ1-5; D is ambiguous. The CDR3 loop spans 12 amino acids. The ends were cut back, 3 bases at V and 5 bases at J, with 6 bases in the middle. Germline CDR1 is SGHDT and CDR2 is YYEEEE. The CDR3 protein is CASSSGYQPQHF. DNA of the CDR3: TGTGCCAGCAGCTCGGGGTATCAGCCCCAGCATTTT.

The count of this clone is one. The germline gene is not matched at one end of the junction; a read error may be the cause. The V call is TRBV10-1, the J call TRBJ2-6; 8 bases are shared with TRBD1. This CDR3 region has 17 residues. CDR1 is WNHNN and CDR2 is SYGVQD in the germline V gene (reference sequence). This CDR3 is CASRNSDRGSGANGLTF. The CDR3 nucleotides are TGCGCCAGCAGGAACTCAGACAGGGGCTCTGGGGCCAACGGCCTGACTTTC.

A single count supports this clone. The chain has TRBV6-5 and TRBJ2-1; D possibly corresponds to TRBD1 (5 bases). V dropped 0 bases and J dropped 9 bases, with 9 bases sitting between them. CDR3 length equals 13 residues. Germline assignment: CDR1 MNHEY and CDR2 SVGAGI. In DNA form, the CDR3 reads TGTGCCAGCAGTTACTCCAGGGTGGGTGAGCAGTTCTTC. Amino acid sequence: CASSYSRVGEQFF.

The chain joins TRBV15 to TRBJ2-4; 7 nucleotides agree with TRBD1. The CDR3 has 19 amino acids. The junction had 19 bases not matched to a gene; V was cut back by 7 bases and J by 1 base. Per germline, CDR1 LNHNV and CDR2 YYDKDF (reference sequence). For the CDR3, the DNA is TGTGCCACCACCCCGTATGAGACAGGGTTATTCTCTGCCAAAAACATTCAGTACTTC. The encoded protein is CATTPYETGLFSAKNIQYF.

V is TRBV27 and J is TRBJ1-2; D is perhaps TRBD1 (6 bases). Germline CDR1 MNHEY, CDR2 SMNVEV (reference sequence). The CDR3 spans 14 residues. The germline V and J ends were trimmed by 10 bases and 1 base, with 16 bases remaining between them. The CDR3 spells CATRTTGNNYGYTF. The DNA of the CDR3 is TGTGCCACCAGGACCACAGGGAATAACTATGGCTACACCTTC.

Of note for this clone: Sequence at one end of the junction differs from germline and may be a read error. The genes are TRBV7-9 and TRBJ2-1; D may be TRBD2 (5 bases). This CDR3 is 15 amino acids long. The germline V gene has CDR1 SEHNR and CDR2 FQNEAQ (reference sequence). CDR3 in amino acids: CSSSLTFEGRNEQFF. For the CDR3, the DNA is TGTTCCAGCAGCCTAACTTTCGAGGGTCGCAATGAGCAGTTCTTC.

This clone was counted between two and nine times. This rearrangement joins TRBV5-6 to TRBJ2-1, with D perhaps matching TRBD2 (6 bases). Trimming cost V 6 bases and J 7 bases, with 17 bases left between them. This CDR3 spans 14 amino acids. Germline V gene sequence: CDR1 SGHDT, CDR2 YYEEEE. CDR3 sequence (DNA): TGTGCCAGCATCCTTGATGCTAGCGTGAATGAGCAGTTCTTC. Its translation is CASILDASVNEQFF.

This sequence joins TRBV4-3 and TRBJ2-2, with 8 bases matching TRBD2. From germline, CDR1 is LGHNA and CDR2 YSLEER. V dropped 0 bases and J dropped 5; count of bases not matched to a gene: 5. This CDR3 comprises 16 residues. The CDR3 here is CASSQDGGGTTGELFF. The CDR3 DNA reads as TGCGCCAGCAGCCAAGATGGCGGGGGGACAACCGGGGAGCTGTTTTTT.

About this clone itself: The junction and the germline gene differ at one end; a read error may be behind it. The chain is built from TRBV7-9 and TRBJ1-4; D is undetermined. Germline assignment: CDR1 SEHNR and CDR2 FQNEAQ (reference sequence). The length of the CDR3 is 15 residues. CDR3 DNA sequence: TGTTCCAGCAGCTTATTAGCGGCGCCTAATGAAAAACTGTTTTTT. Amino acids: CSSSLLAAPNEKLFF.

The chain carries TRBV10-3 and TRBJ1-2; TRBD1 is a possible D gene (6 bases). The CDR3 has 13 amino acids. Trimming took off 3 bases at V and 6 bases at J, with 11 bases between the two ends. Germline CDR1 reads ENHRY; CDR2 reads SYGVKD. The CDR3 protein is CAISEHRADGYTF. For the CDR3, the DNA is TGTGCCATCAGTGAACACAGGGCGGATGGCTACACCTTC.